The rows below give T cell receptor beta chains drawn from one sample of a study of lymphopenia after photon versus proton radiotherapy. The assay was immunoSEQ multiplex PCR, and TCRdb's table has in-frame clones only and misses some. The sample includes 30,000 to 35,000 clones, roughly nine tenths of them seen just once. The sample consisted of peripheral blood, taken from a patient treated with proton-based radiotherapy. Receptors originate from a woman in her 70s with pancreatic cancer. Some clones in this sample may be carry-over from other donors' samples. Each CDR3 is given with its conserved first and last residue. Fields, in order: D gene, CDR3 length, J gene, V gene, clone size, CDR3 protein, CDR3 DNA. The D gene is left open where the match is weak. Clone size appears in some rows only: once, few, many, or a class for an expanded clone.

d_call: TRBD1
cdr3_length: 15
j_call: TRBJ1-2
v_call: TRBV7-8
clone_size: .
cdr3_aa: CASSLRFQGAPGYTF
cdr3_nt: TGTGCCAGCAGCTTAAGGTTTCAGGGGGCGCCTGGCTACACCTTC

d_call: .
cdr3_length: 12
j_call: TRBJ1-1
v_call: TRBV29-1
clone_size: .
cdr3_aa: CSVDPSHTEAFF
cdr3_nt: TGCAGCGTTGACCCCTCTCACACTGAAGCTTTCTTT

d_call: .
cdr3_length: 16
j_call: TRBJ2-3
v_call: TRBV5-4
clone_size: .
cdr3_aa: CASSLGRGANTDTQYF
cdr3_nt: TGTGCCAGCAGCTTGGGCAGGGGCGCAAACACAGATACGCAGTATTTT

d_call: .
cdr3_length: 18
j_call: TRBJ1-6
v_call: TRBV4-1
clone_size: once
cdr3_aa: CASSQGGGRANYNSPLHF
cdr3_nt: TGCGCCAGCAGCCAAGGGGGGGGCAGAGCTAACTATAATTCACCCCTCCACTTT

d_call: .
cdr3_length: 14
j_call: TRBJ2-7
v_call: TRBV5-1
clone_size: once
cdr3_aa: CASSLAGLSYEQYF
cdr3_nt: TGCGCCAGCAGCTTGGCGGGACTGTCCTACGAGCAGTACTTC

d_call: .
cdr3_length: 14
j_call: TRBJ2-7
v_call: TRBV9
clone_size: .
cdr3_aa: CASSVESGRNEQYF
cdr3_nt: TGTGCCAGCAGCGTAGAGTCAGGGCGGAACGAGCAGTACTTC

d_call: .
cdr3_length: 12
j_call: TRBJ2-3
v_call: TRBV29-1
clone_size: .
cdr3_aa: CSVARSTDTQYF
cdr3_nt: TGCAGCGTTGCGCGGAGCACAGATACGCAGTATTTT

d_call: TRBD1
cdr3_length: 13
j_call: TRBJ2-7
v_call: TRBV30
clone_size: .
cdr3_aa: CAWTGTGEGEQYF
cdr3_nt: TGTGCCTGGACTGGGACAGGTGAGGGCGAGCAGTACTTC

d_call: TRBD2
cdr3_length: 15
j_call: TRBJ2-7
v_call: TRBV6-1
clone_size: once
cdr3_aa: CASSEGLAGTYEQYF
cdr3_nt: TGTGCCAGCAGTGAAGGGCTAGCGGGGACCTACGAGCAGTACTTC

d_call: TRBD2
cdr3_length: 17
j_call: TRBJ2-7
v_call: TRBV5-1
clone_size: .
cdr3_aa: CASSTGLAGGTPYEQYF
cdr3_nt: TGCGCCAGCAGCACAGGACTAGCGGGAGGTACGCCCTACGAGCAGTACTTC

d_call: .
cdr3_length: 13
j_call: TRBJ2-7
v_call: TRBV10-3
clone_size: .
cdr3_aa: CAISETGSYEQYF
cdr3_nt: TGTGCCATCAGTGAGACGGGCTCCTACGAGCAGTACTTC

d_call: .
cdr3_length: 15
j_call: TRBJ2-2
v_call: TRBV4-1
clone_size: .
cdr3_aa: CASSQEGQDPGELFF
cdr3_nt: TGCGCCAGCAGCCAAGAGGGGCAGGACCCCGGGGAGCTGTTTTTT

d_call: .
cdr3_length: 13
j_call: TRBJ1-2
v_call: TRBV2
clone_size: .
cdr3_aa: CASSDAGDRGYTF
cdr3_nt: TGTGCCAGCAGTGATGCAGGGGATAGGGGCTACACCTTC

d_call: TRBD1
cdr3_length: 14
j_call: TRBJ2-7
v_call: TRBV27
clone_size: once
cdr3_aa: CASNSGTGPYEQYF
cdr3_nt: TGTGCCAGCAACTCCGGGACAGGTCCCTACGAGCAGTACTTC

d_call: .
cdr3_length: 15
j_call: TRBJ2-3
v_call: TRBV7-2
clone_size: .
cdr3_aa: CASSLVSGSTDTQYF
cdr3_nt: TGTGCCAGCAGCTTAGTAAGCGGAAGCACAGATACGCAGTATTTT

d_call: .
cdr3_length: 12
j_call: TRBJ1-2
v_call: TRBV28
clone_size: .
cdr3_aa: CATRSLASGYTF
cdr3_nt: TGTGCCACCCGTTCCCTGGCGTCAGGCTACACCTTC

d_call: TRBD2
cdr3_length: 15
j_call: TRBJ2-3
v_call: TRBV6-1
clone_size: .
cdr3_aa: CASRLGLAGGDTQYF
cdr3_nt: TGTGCCAGCAGACTGGGACTAGCGGGAGGTGATACGCAGTATTTT

d_call: TRBD2
cdr3_length: 13
j_call: TRBJ2-1
v_call: TRBV28
clone_size: .
cdr3_aa: CASRTSGIYEQFF
cdr3_nt: TGTGCCAGCCGGACTAGCGGGATCTATGAGCAGTTCTTC

d_call: .
cdr3_length: 13
j_call: TRBJ1-1
v_call: TRBV28
clone_size: .
cdr3_aa: CASSLSGYTEAFF
cdr3_nt: TGTGCCAGCAGTTTATCGGGATACACTGAAGCTTTCTTT

d_call: .
cdr3_length: 14
j_call: TRBJ1-2
v_call: TRBV29-1
clone_size: .
cdr3_aa: CSVDSDPANYGYTF
cdr3_nt: TGCAGCGTCGATTCGGACCCAGCTAACTATGGCTACACCTTC

d_call: .
cdr3_length: 13
j_call: TRBJ1-2
v_call: TRBV6-5
clone_size: .
cdr3_aa: CASSYGRGYGYTF
cdr3_nt: TGTGCCAGCAGTTACGGCAGGGGCTATGGCTACACCTTC

d_call: .
cdr3_length: 11
j_call: TRBJ1-1
v_call: TRBV10-2
clone_size: few
cdr3_aa: CASKTGSVAFF
cdr3_nt: TGCGCCAGCAAGACAGGTAGCGTCGCTTTCTTT

d_call: .
cdr3_length: 18
j_call: TRBJ2-1
v_call: TRBV28
clone_size: .
cdr3_aa: CASTPQRRDVWLYNEQFF
cdr3_nt: TGTGCCAGCACCCCCCAAAGGAGGGACGTGTGGCTCTACAATGAGCAGTTCTTC

d_call: .
cdr3_length: 11
j_call: TRBJ2-3
v_call: TRBV10-3
clone_size: .
cdr3_aa: CATTGADTQYF
cdr3_nt: TGTGCCACTACTGGGGCAGATACGCAGTATTTT

d_call: TRBD2
cdr3_length: 16
j_call: TRBJ2-3
v_call: TRBV5-5
clone_size: .
cdr3_aa: CASSFLAGGGSDTQYF
cdr3_nt: TGTGCCAGCAGCTTTCTAGCGGGAGGGGGGTCAGATACGCAGTATTTT

d_call: TRBD1
cdr3_length: 16
j_call: TRBJ2-1
v_call: TRBV27
clone_size: .
cdr3_aa: CASRPTGTGNYNEQFF
cdr3_nt: TGTGCCAGCAGACCCACCGGGACAGGGAACTACAATGAGCAGTTCTTC

d_call: TRBD1
cdr3_length: 15
j_call: TRBJ2-7
v_call: TRBV6-5
clone_size: .
cdr3_aa: CASRGGRVGTYEQYF
cdr3_nt: TGTGCCAGCAGAGGGGGCAGGGTTGGTACCTACGAGCAGTACTTC

d_call: TRBD2
cdr3_length: 20
j_call: TRBJ2-1
v_call: TRBV7-6
clone_size: .
cdr3_aa: CASSTSGGTSGSPSYNEQFF
cdr3_nt: TGTGCCAGCAGCACCAGTGGCGGGACTAGCGGGAGTCCCTCCTACAATGAGCAGTTCTTC

d_call: .
cdr3_length: 16
j_call: TRBJ1-3
v_call: TRBV2
clone_size: once
cdr3_aa: CASSVAGAFSGNTIYF
cdr3_nt: TGTGCCAGCAGTGTGGCGGGGGCCTTCTCTGGAAACACCATATATTTT

d_call: TRBD2
cdr3_length: 14
j_call: TRBJ2-3
v_call: TRBV2
clone_size: .
cdr3_aa: CASSVLAGGDTQYF
cdr3_nt: TGTGCCAGCAGTGTACTAGCGGGAGGGGATACGCAGTATTTT